This TCR beta chain originates from a study of T cell repertoires in cytomegalovirus infection. Study-wide findings and caveats: There were carriers of CMV plus the relevant HLA, and cumulative public TCR beta family frequency identified them.

Points on this clonotype: Its specificity is not known. One end of the junction is discordant with germline, which a read error may explain.

From the reads, TCRdb called clonotypes with MiXCR, one entry per CDR3 protein. The data contain about 330,000 distinct CDR3 sequences, 9.5% of them seen just once; the ten biggest clones take up around 4%. The CDR3 has 14 amino acids. Looked up from germline, CDR1 is MNHEY and CDR2 is SMNVEV (reference sequence). The sample comprised PBMCs. The sequence derives from a human donor in good health (CMV status not recorded). Some clones in this sample may be carry-over from other donors' samples. The chain is built from TRBV27 and TRBJ2-7; 8 positions agree with TRBD1. CDR3 loop: CASSLSGQGYDQYF. The CDR3 DNA follows: TGTGCCAGCAGTTTATCCGGACAGGGTTACGATCAGTACTTC.